Sequencing of this T cell receptor (beta chain) was carried out in a study of a mutant IDH1 vaccine in newly diagnosed glioma. Turning to the study itself: Following radiotherapy alone, or alongside temozolomide cycles, vaccination was started after an interval of 4-6 weeks. The treated group averaged approximately 42 years old and was 62.5% male, about 40% female. Overall study findings and caveats: Evidence of vaccine-induced immune responses was documented in 80% to 95% of patients.

This clone was found once. Its antigen is undetermined. The CDR3 contains 12 residues. Germline CDR1 is SGHAT and CDR2 is FQDESV (reference sequence). Trimming removed 7 bases from V and 2 bases from J, with 7 bases in between. Assay used: immunoSEQ multiplex PCR; TCRdb lists only in-frame clones, some missing. This table holds approximately 82,000 clones, approximately 85% found once. This sample's time point: week 23, last vaccination. Mutant IDH1 20-mer peptide, at 300 ug, made up each vaccine dose, with topical imiquimod. The donors had new WHO grade 3 or 4 astrocytomas; these were IDH1-mutant and ATRX-lost.

This TCR was sampled from a young man with glioma. Some clones in this sample may be carry-over from other donors' samples. The material sequenced was PBMCs, taken from a glioma patient whose treatment included an IDH1 peptide vaccine. This rearrangement joins TRBV11-1 to TRBJ2-3; D call uncertain. CDR3 sequence: CASMADTDTQYF. CDR3 DNA sequence: TGTGCCAGCATGGCGGACACAGATACGCAGTATTTT.